This T cell receptor (beta chain) was documented in a study of cytomegalovirus exposure and HLA in healthy donors. Study at large: Early on, a data release was issued that held roughly 80 million unique TCRs from HLA-typed donors.

General observations from the study: Apart from CMV serostatus, no immune exposure information was available.

This clone has a handful of counts. Antigen specificity is unknown. The CDR3 has 15 residues. The trim removed 3 bases at V and 1 base at J, leaving 5 bases unmatched. Germline CDR1 is SGHNT and CDR2 is YYREEE (reference sequence). PCR amplification relied on 60 Vbeta primers (plus 13 Jbeta primers). Only in-frame clones appear in the TCRdb table, and some are missing; sequencing was by immunoSEQ multiplex PCR. The profile shows 75,000 to 100,000 clones, roughly 79% of them singletons. It was healthy bone marrow donors who served as donors. Whereas donors were nominally healthy upon sampling, unrecorded immune exposures were probable.

The sequencing sample was made of PBMCs. V usage is TRBV5-4 and J usage is TRBJ1-1, with 8 bases matching TRBD1. The TCR comes from a young man in good health and CMV-seronegative. CDR3 protein: CASSSPTGANTEAFF. CDR3 coding DNA: TGTGCCAGCAGCTCTCCGACAGGGGCGAACACTGAAGCTTTCTTT.